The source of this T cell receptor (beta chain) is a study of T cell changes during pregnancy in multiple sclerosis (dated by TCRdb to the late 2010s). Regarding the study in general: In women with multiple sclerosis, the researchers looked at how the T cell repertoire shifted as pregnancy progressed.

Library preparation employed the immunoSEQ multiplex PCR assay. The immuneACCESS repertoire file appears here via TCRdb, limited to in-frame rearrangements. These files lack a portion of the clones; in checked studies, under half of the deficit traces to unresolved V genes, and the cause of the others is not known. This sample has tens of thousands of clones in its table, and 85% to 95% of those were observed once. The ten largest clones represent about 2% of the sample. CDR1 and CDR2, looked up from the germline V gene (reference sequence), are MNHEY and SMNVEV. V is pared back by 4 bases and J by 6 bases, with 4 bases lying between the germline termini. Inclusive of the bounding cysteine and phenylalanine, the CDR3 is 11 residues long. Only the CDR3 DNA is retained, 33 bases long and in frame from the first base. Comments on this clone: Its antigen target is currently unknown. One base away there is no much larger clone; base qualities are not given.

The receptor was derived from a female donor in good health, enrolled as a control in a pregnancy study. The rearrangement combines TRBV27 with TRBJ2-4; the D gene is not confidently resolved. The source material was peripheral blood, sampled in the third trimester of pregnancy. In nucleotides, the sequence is TGTGCCAGCAGTTCGGGAAACATTCAGTACTTC. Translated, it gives CASSSGNIQYF.